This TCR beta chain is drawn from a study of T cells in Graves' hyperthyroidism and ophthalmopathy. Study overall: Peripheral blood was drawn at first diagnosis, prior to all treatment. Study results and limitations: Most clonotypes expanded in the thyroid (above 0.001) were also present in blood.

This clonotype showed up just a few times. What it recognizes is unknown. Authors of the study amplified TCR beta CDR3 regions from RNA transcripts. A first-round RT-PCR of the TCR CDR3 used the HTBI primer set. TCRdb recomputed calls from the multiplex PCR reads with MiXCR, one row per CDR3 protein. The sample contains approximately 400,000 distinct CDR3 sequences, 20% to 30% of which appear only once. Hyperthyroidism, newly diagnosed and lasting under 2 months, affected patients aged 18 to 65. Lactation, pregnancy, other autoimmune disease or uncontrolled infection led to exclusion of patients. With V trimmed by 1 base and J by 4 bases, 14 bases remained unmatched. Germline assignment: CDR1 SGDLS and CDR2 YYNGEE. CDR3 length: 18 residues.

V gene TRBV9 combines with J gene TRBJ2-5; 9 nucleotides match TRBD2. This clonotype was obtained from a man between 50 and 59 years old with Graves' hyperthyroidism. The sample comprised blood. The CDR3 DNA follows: TGTGCCAGCAGCGTACTTCTAGCGGGACTGCGCGCGGGAGAGACCCAGTACTTC. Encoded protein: CASSVLLAGLRAGETQYF. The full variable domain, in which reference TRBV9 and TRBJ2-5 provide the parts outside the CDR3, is DSGVTQTPKHLITATGQRVTLRCSPRSGDLSVYWYQQSLDQGLQFLIQYYNGEERAKGNILERFSAQQFPDLHSELNLSSLELGDSALYFCASSVLLAGLRAGETQYFGPGTRLLVL.